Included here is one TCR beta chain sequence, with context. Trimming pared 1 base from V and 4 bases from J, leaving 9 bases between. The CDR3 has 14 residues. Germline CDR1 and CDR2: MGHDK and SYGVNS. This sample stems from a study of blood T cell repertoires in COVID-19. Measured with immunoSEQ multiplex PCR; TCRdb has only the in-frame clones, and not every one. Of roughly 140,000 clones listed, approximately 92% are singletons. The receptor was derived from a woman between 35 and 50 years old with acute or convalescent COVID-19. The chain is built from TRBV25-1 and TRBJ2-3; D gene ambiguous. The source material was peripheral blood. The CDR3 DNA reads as TGTGCCAGCAGTGAATCAGGTTCATCAGATACGCAGTATTTT. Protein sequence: CASSESGSSDTQYF. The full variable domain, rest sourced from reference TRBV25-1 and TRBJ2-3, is EADIYQTPRYLVIGTGKKITLECSQTMGHDKMYWYQQDPGMELHLIHYSYGVNSTEKGDLSSESTVSRIRTEHFPLTLESARPSHTSQYLCASSESGSSDTQYFGPGTRLTVL.